This TCR beta chain comes out of a study of blood T cells in healthy people across ages. General study findings and limits: Long-lived donors had more naive CD4+ cells and higher diversity than aged donors.

In the case of this clonotype: What it binds is unknown.

A second PCR, run for about 7 to 11 cycles, used a sample-barcoded 5' primer plus a J-beta primer mix. Individual samples furnished no less than 2.5 million CDR3-containing paired-end reads apiece. From the 5' RACE reads, TCRdb called clonotypes with MiXCR, one entry per CDR3 protein. Of 1.5 million to 2 million distinct CDR3 sequences detected, 49% appear once; the ten largest clones hold more than 2%. The CDR3 contains 15 residues. Per the germline V gene, CDR1 is LGHNA and CDR2 is YSLEER. Sequences were obtained from blood. V is TRBV4-3 and J is TRBJ2-1; perhaps TRBD2 as D (6 bases). The last part of the DNA fits TRBJ2-7 better; the J call may be wrong. The source of this sequence is a woman aged 40 to 55 in good health. The CDR3 region has the DNA TGCGCCAGCAGCCTAATGCCGGGACTGCGGAATGAGCAGTACTTC. Amino acids: CASSLMPGLRNEQYF.